Below, 26 T cell receptor beta chains from the same sample are listed, as sequenced in a study of cytomegalovirus exposure and HLA in healthy donors. With 60 Vbeta and 13 Jbeta primers, the PCR was carried out. Clones were sequenced by immunoSEQ multiplex PCR, and TCRdb holds only the in-frame ones, with some missing. Altogether around 180,000 clones are present, less than 85% being singletons, with the ten largest covering more than 5%. The sequencing sample was made of PBMCs. These receptors were taken from a man aged 35 to 55 in good health and CMV-seronegative.

The chain has TRBV11-2 and TRBJ1-2, with unresolved D. The CDR3 runs 15 residues. CDR1 and CDR2 from the germline V gene are SGHAT and FQNNGV. V shed 5 bases and J shed 6 bases, with 19 bases lying between them. The chain's CDR3 is CASSPIRDSKDGYTF. The CDR3 region has the DNA TGTGCCAGCAGCCCCATCCGCGACTCAAAGGATGGCTACACCTTC. Full variable domain (remainder filled in from reference TRBV11-2 and TRBJ1-2): EAGVAQSPRYKIIEKRQSVAFWCNPISGHATLYWYQQILGQGPKLLIQFQNNGVVDDSQLPKDRFSAERLKGVDSTLKIQPAKLEDSAVYLCASSPIRDSKDGYTFGSGTRLTVV.

The chain is built from TRBV5-1 and TRBJ2-1; 11 bases map to TRBD2. The CDR3 has 15 residues. CDR1 and CDR2 from the germline V gene are SGHRS and YFSETQ. The J segment lost 7 bases and the V segment lost 4 bases, leaving 7 bases of the junction unmatched. This CDR3 reads CASSNSGRAGNEQFF. As DNA, the CDR3 is TGCGCCAGCAGCAATAGCGGGAGGGCGGGGAATGAGCAGTTCTTC.

The rearrangement links TRBV27 to TRBJ2-5, with 12 bases fitting TRBD2. With the DNA end fitting TRBJ2-7 better, the J assignment may be wrong. Germline V lookup: CDR1 MNHEY, CDR2 SMNVEV (reference sequence). The length of the CDR3 is 17 residues. CDR3 in DNA: TGTGCCAGCAGTCTCAAACTAGCGGGGGGCCCCTACTACGAGCAGTACTTC. It is translated as CASSLKLAGGPYYEQYF.

The chain has TRBV30 and TRBJ1-3; D might be TRBD1 (6 bases). This CDR3 has 14 amino acids. CDR1 and CDR2 from the germline V gene are GTSNPN and SVGIG (reference sequence). Trimming left V 1 base short and J 0 bases short, with 7 bases between. Here the CDR3 reads CAWSGQDSGNTIYF. The CDR3 bases are TGTGCCTGGAGTGGACAGGACTCTGGAAACACCATATATTTT.

The rearrangement uses TRBV9 and TRBJ1-1, with TRBD1 matching 8 bases. Germline V lookup: CDR1 SGDLS, CDR2 YYNGEE. The CDR3 is 15 residues long. V trimming: 2 bases; J trimming: 5 bases; junction bases outside the gene matches: 8. CDR3 loop: CASSVGDRGGTEAFF. CDR3 in DNA: TGTGCCAGCAGCGTCGGTGACAGGGGTGGGACTGAAGCTTTCTTT.

The chain combines TRBV6-4 with TRBJ2-3, with TRBD2 matching 11 bases. Germline CDR1 reads MRHNA; CDR2 reads SNTAGT. CDR3 length: 15 amino acids. Trimming removed 0 bases from V and 4 bases from J; junction bases left unmatched: 0. The CDR3 loop reads CASSDSSGGADTQYF. The CDR3 DNA reads as TGTGCCAGCAGTGACTCTAGCGGGGGGGCAGATACGCAGTATTTT.

The genes are TRBV7-2 and TRBJ2-7, with 10 nucleotides matching TRBD2. The CDR3 length is 15 residues. The V and J ends lost 1 base and 4 bases, in that order; junction bases with no gene match: 4. Per the germline V gene, CDR1 is SGHTA and CDR2 is FQGNSA. The CDR3 DNA sequence: TGTGCCAGCAGCTTAGGCCTAGCGGGAGCGTACGAGCAGTACTTC. This codes for CASSLGLAGAYEQYF.

This clone came up a few times. The CDR3 spells CASSLEGAPYEQYF. The CDR3 DNA follows: TGCGCCAGCAGCTTGGAGGGGGCCCCCTACGAGCAGTACTTC. The chain combines TRBV5-1 with TRBJ2-7; TRBD1 matches at 7 bases. Germline V gene data show CDR1 as SGHRS and CDR2 as YFSETQ. The CDR3 is 14 amino acids. Trimming removed 0 bases from V and 2 bases from J; junction bases left unmatched: 2.

The chain links TRBV14 to TRBJ2-1; 11 bases map to TRBD2. The germline CDR1 and CDR2 sequences are SGHDN and FVKESK. CDR3 length equals 16 residues. V trimming: 4 bases; J trimming: 6 bases; junction bases outside the gene matches: 8. For the CDR3, the DNA is TGTGCCAGCAGCCCACTAGCGGGAGTGCTTGGCAATGAGCAGTTCTTC. Residues: CASSPLAGVLGNEQFF. The whole variable domain, filled in from reference TRBV14 and TRBJ2-1, reads EAGVTQFPSHSVIEKGQTVTLRCDPISGHDNLYWYRRVMGKEIKFLLHFVKESKQDESGMPNNRFLAERTGGTYSTLKVQPAELEDSGVYFCASSPLAGVLGNEQFFGPGTRLTVL.

This clone was found once. This chain's CDR3 is CASTLDRNSYGYTF. CDR3 DNA sequence: TGTGCCAGCACCCTAGACAGGAACAGCTATGGCTACACCTTC. The chain recombines TRBV2 with TRBJ1-2; perhaps TRBD1 as D (6 bases). Trimming took 7 bases from V and 4 from J, leaving 16 bases between them. Germline V CDR1 and CDR2: SNHLY, FYNNEI. This CDR3 spans 14 amino acids.

In this sample, this clone turned up a few times. This rearrangement joins TRBV19 to TRBJ2-6; the D gene is possibly TRBD1 (6 bases). With 5 bases removed from V and 0 bases from J, the gap between germline ends came to 11 bases. There are 16 residues in the CDR3. CDR1 and CDR2 (germline): LNHDA, SQIVND (reference sequence). This CDR3 is CASSETGSSGANVLTF. The CDR3 nucleotides read TGTGCCAGTAGTGAGACAGGCTCCTCTGGGGCCAACGTCCTGACTTTC. The full variable domain, completed using reference TRBV19 and TRBJ2-6, is DGGITQSPKYLFRKEGQNVTLSCEQNLNHDAMYWYRQDPGQGLRLIYYSQIVNDFQKGDIAEGYSVSREKKESFPLTVTSAQKNPTAFYLCASSETGSSGANVLTFGAGSRLTVL.

V gene TRBV19 combines with J gene TRBJ2-2; 7 nucleotides agree with TRBD1. CDR1 and CDR2 (germline): LNHDA, SQIVND (reference sequence). Trimming took 5 bases from V and 1 from J; bases not matched to a gene: 4. This CDR3 spans 15 amino acids. CDR3 in DNA: TGTGCCAGTAGTTCGGGACAGCAGAACACCGGGGAGCTGTTTTTT. Amino acid sequence: CASSSGQQNTGELFF.

The chain has TRBV5-5 and TRBJ2-3, with 12 positions matching TRBD2. V lost 4 bases to trimming and J lost 0 bases; unmatched junction nucleotides: 6. The CDR3 is 17 amino acids. Per germline, CDR1 SGHKS and CDR2 YYEKEE (reference sequence). CDR3: CASSRRTSGASTDTQYF. The DNA for the CDR3 is TGTGCCAGCAGCCGCCGGACTAGCGGGGCTAGCACAGATACGCAGTATTTT.

Only a few counts were recorded for this clone. The J gene is TRBJ2-7, the V gene TRBV27; TRBD1 matches 10 bases. There are 15 residues in the CDR3. Per the germline V gene, CDR1 is MNHEY and CDR2 is SMNVEV (reference sequence). After removal of 8 bases from V and 3 bases from J, the junction contained 10 bases not matched to a gene. CDR3 region: CASWKPGQGFYEQYF. CDR3 sequence (DNA): TGTGCCAGCTGGAAGCCGGGACAGGGGTTCTACGAGCAGTACTTC.

The gene calls are TRBV7-2 and TRBJ2-1; 10 bases are shared with TRBD2. The CDR3 consists of 15 residues. CDR1 SGHTA and CDR2 FQGNSA come from the germline V gene. V was clipped by 2 bases and J by 3 bases; unmatched bases: 1. In nucleotides, the CDR3 is TGTGCCAGCAGCTTAATAGCGGGGGGCTACAATGAGCAGTTCTTC. This encodes CASSLIAGGYNEQFF.

The chain links TRBV6-6 to TRBJ1-6, with 9 bases that match TRBD1. There are 15 residues in the CDR3. With 8 bases clipped from V and 11 bases from J, the junction kept 13 bases outside the gene matches. The germline V gene has CDR1 MNHNY and CDR2 SVGAGI (reference sequence). The CDR3 nucleotides read TGTGCCAGCGAATCCGGAGGGACAGGGTTGCCACCCCTCCACTTT. This gives the protein CASESGGTGLPPLHF.

The rearrangement links TRBV11-2 to TRBJ2-3; D ambiguous. The CDR3 loop spans 12 amino acids. CDR1 and CDR2 (germline): SGHAT, FQNNGV. Trimming left V 2 bases short and J 2 bases short, with 2 bases between. CDR3 sequence: CASSLYTDTQYF. The CDR3 nucleotides are TGTGCCAGCAGCTTATACACAGATACGCAGTATTTT.

This chain joins TRBV5-8 and TRBJ1-2; TRBD1 is a possible D gene (6 bases). The V gene's germline CDR1 is SGHTS and CDR2 YDEGEE. V dropped 4 bases and J dropped 2 bases, with 9 bases sitting between them. The CDR3 contains 13 residues. The CDR3 DNA sequence: TGTGCCAGCAGCCCTGACAGGAACTATGGCTACACCTTC. This codes for CASSPDRNYGYTF.

V usage is TRBV9 and J usage is TRBJ2-1; the D gene is possibly TRBD2 (6 bases). V was pared by 0 bases and J by 7 bases, with 11 bases between. The CDR3 totals 14 residues. CDR1 SGDLS and CDR2 YYNGEE come from the germline V gene. CDR3 loop: CASSVATSTNEQFF. CDR3 DNA sequence: TGTGCCAGCAGCGTAGCAACTAGCACTAATGAGCAGTTCTTC.

The chain couples TRBV5-1 to TRBJ2-7; a possible D gene is TRBD2 (7 bases). With 0 bases removed from V and 2 bases from J, the gap between germline ends came to 15 bases. The CDR3 is 16 residues long. Germline CDR1 and CDR2: SGHRS and YFSETQ. CDR3 residues: CASSLEGGRSPYEQYF. CDR3 coding DNA: TGCGCCAGCAGCTTGGAGGGGGGGCGTAGTCCCTACGAGCAGTACTTC.

The genes are TRBV29-1 and TRBJ2-3; a weak D match, TRBD1 (6 bases). Trimming removed 7 bases at V and 2 bases at J, with 13 bases between. The CDR3 extends over 13 amino acids. Germline CDR1 SQVTM, CDR2 ANQGSEA. CDR3 residues: CSAKGQFTDTQYF. The DNA for the CDR3 is TGCAGCGCTAAAGGACAGTTCACAGATACGCAGTATTTT.

The V and J genes are TRBV19 and TRBJ2-1, with a tentative D call TRBD2 (5 bases). Germline V gene sequence: CDR1 LNHDA, CDR2 SQIVND (reference sequence). V dropped 5 bases and J dropped 4 bases, with 12 bases sitting between them. The CDR3 length is 14 residues. The CDR3 bases are TGTGCCAGTAGTCCCGGACTCGCTTACAATGAGCAGTTCTTC. It specifies CASSPGLAYNEQFF.

V and J are TRBV21-1 and TRBJ1-1; the D call TRBD1 from the table was never checked on the DNA. TRBV21-1 is classified as a pseudogene. There are 14 residues in the CDR3. The CDR3 DNA follows: TGTGCCACCGATAATCATTGGGCAGCCGCTGAAGCTTTCTTT. Translation gives CATDNHWAAAEAFF.

The rearrangement links TRBV4-3 to TRBJ2-1; the D gene is possibly TRBD2 (6 bases). CDR3 size: 14 residues. The germline CDR1 and CDR2 sequences are LGHNA and YSLEER. V lost 1 base and J 9 bases, leaving 13 bases between the germline ends. The CDR3 protein is CASSQVRVEGEQFF. DNA of the CDR3: TGCGCCAGCAGCCAAGTAAGGGTGGAGGGTGAGCAGTTCTTC.

This chain connects TRBV4-3 to TRBJ2-4, with a possible D match to TRBD1 (5 bases). Trimming removed 0 bases from V and 4 bases from J, with 10 bases in between. CDR3 size: 15 residues. Germline CDR1 is LGHNA and CDR2 is YSLEER. The CDR3 bases are TGCGCCAGCAGCCAAGATAAGCCAGGGAAAAACATTCAGTACTTC. It yields the protein CASSQDKPGKNIQYF.

This chain joins TRBV6-5 and TRBJ1-6, with D possibly being TRBD1 (6 bases). The CDR3 runs to 15 residues. Trimming cost V 0 bases and J 7 bases, with 10 bases left between them. Germline CDR1 reads MNHEY; CDR2 reads SVGAGI. CDR3 amino acids: CASSYSQGNNSPLHF. The CDR3 DNA follows: TGTGCCAGCAGTTACTCCCAGGGGAACAATTCACCCCTCCACTTT.